Below, 29 T cell receptor beta chains from the same sample are listed, as sequenced in a study of identical twins. TCRdb called the 5' RACE reads again in MiXCR, with one record for every CDR3 protein. This sample has hundreds of thousands of distinct CDR3 sequences, with roughly an eighth found just once. The same sample was also used in a study of yellow fever vaccine responses in identical twins.

Sequenced: CD8+ T cells sorted from blood. The source of these receptors is a woman in her late teens or twenties in good health.

This clonotype was seen only a few times. CDR3 loop: CASSEGAGGREKLFF. The CDR3 region has the DNA TGTGCCAGCAGTGAAGGGGCAGGGGGCAGAGAAAAACTGTTTTTT. The chain uses TRBV2 and TRBJ1-4; 8 bases agree with TRBD1. Germline loops: CDR1 SNHLY, CDR2 FYNNEI. V lost 1 base to trimming and J lost 8 bases; unmatched junction nucleotides: 6. CDR3 length equals 15 residues.

This clonotype was counted between two and nine times. V and J are TRBV28 and TRBJ1-1; D gene ambiguous. The CDR3 runs to 12 residues. The V gene lost 7 bases and the J gene lost 0 bases, with 6 bases spanning the gap. CDR1 is MDHEN and CDR2 is SYDVKM in the germline V gene. The CDR3: CASNDMNTEAFF. The CDR3 nucleotides are TGTGCCAGCAATGACATGAACACTGAAGCTTTCTTT.

The sample holds many counts of this clonotype. The rearrangement joins TRBV12-3 or TRBV12-4 to TRBJ2-1; TRBD2 matches at 10 bases. The CDR3 runs 16 residues. The trim removed 5 bases at V and 2 bases at J, leaving 6 bases unmatched. The CDR3, as DNA: TGTGCCAGCAGTCCCGCCCTAGCGGGAGCCTACAATGAGCAGTTCTTC. Protein sequence: CASSPALAGAYNEQFF.

The chain joins TRBV11-3 to TRBJ2-1; 7 bases align to TRBD2. The germline V gene encodes CDR1 SGHNT and CDR2 YENEEA. This CDR3 spans 15 amino acids. V dropped 1 base and J dropped 5; count of bases not matched to a gene: 5. CDR3 sequence (DNA): TGTGCCAGCAGCTTAGGCGGGAGTTTTAACAATGAGCAGTTCTTC. As protein: CASSLGGSFNNEQFF.

The chain couples TRBV20-1 to TRBJ2-1; D gene ambiguous. Germline V lookup: CDR1 DFQATT, CDR2 SNEGSKA (reference sequence). The CDR3 extends over 14 amino acids. V gave up 5 bases and J gave up 1 base, with 12 bases separating them. CDR3 coding DNA: TGCAGTGCTGATAATACCAATTCCTACAATGAGCAGTTCTTC. This gives the protein CSADNTNSYNEQFF.

The chain is built from TRBV28 and TRBJ2-1, with D possibly matching TRBD2 (5 bases). CDR1 and CDR2 (germline): MDHEN, SYDVKM. The CDR3 loop spans 13 amino acids. The V gene lost 6 bases and the J gene lost 12 bases, with 18 bases spanning the gap. The CDR3 reads CASSMVEDWRQFF. The CDR3 DNA is TGTGCCAGCAGCATGGTCGAGGACTGGAGGCAGTTCTTC.

A few counts support this clonotype. The rearrangement links TRBV29-1 to TRBJ2-2, with D possibly TRBD2 on 6 matching bases. Germline values: CDR1 SQVTM, CDR2 ANQGSEA. The V end was cut by 0 bases, the J end by 7 bases, with 12 bases between. The CDR3 is 14 residues long. CDR3 sequence (DNA): TGCAGCGTTGAAGACGCCGGGGGTAACGGGGAGCTGTTTTTT. Protein sequence: CSVEDAGGNGELFF.

Only a few counts were recorded for this clonotype. This chain connects TRBV4-1 to TRBJ1-2; 7 bases align to TRBD1. This CDR3 has 15 residues. Trimming took 1 base from V and 8 from J; bases not matched to a gene: 10. Germline-derived CDR1 and CDR2 are MGHRA and YSYEKL. This CDR3 reads CASSQVGDSPAGYTF. In DNA, the CDR3 is TGCGCCAGCAGCCAAGTTGGGGACAGCCCAGCAGGCTACACCTTC.

This rearrangement joins TRBV4-1 to TRBJ2-3; no clear D. The germline V and J ends were trimmed by 0 bases and 0 bases, with 7 bases remaining between them. This CDR3 comprises 15 residues. Looked up from germline, CDR1 is MGHRA and CDR2 is YSYEKL. CDR3 nucleotides: TGCGCCAGCAGCCAAGATCCCGGTAGCACAGATACGCAGTATTTT. Amino acid sequence: CASSQDPGSTDTQYF.

J is TRBJ2-1 and V is TRBV7-8, with TRBD2 matching 11 bases. This CDR3 spans 14 amino acids. V dropped 7 bases and J dropped 9; count of bases not matched to a gene: 8. Germline V gene lookup returns CDR1 SGHVS and CDR2 FQNEAQ. In nucleotides, the CDR3 is TGTGCCAGCACCGAACTAGCGGGAGAGGGTGAGCAGTTCTTC. It encodes CASTELAGEGEQFF.

This chain uses TRBV5-1 with TRBJ2-1; D gene unclear. Between the trimmed V and J ends, which lost 6 bases and 2 bases, there was a span of 15 bases. The V gene's germline CDR1 is SGHRS and CDR2 YFSETQ. The CDR3 sequence is 15 residues long. Here the CDR3 DNA reads TGCGCCAGCACCCTTAGGGCGGCTCCCTACAATGAGCAGTTCTTC. Protein sequence: CASTLRAAPYNEQFF.

This clonotype showed up just a few times. J is TRBJ2-7 and V is TRBV5-6, with 7 bases aligning to TRBD1. Germline CDR1 is SGHDT and CDR2 is YYEEEE. V shed 4 bases, J shed 2 bases, and the junction held 6 bases outside the gene matches. The CDR3 length is 14 residues. In DNA, the CDR3 is TGTGCCAGCAGCGCAGGACAGGTTGCCTACGAGCAGTACGTC. It is translated as CASSAGQVAYEQYV.

The chain carries TRBV27 and TRBJ2-7, with a tentative D call TRBD1 (6 bases). Germline-derived CDR1 and CDR2 are MNHEY and SMNVEV (reference sequence). Trimming cost V 2 bases and J 0 bases, with 11 bases left between them. The CDR3 covers 15 residues. CDR3 DNA: TGTGCCAGCAGTTTAAGGGGGTCCAGCTCCTACGAGCAGTACGTC. Its protein is CASSLRGSSSYEQYV.

This clonotype appeared a few times. The chain employs TRBV5-6 and TRBJ2-7, with TRBD1 matching 9 bases. Germline V gene lookup returns CDR1 SGHDT and CDR2 YYEEEE. The CDR3 spans 15 residues. V lost 0 bases to trimming and J lost 3 bases; unmatched junction nucleotides: 4. The CDR3, as DNA: TGTGCCAGCAGCTTGGAAGGACAGGGGATCTACGAGCAGTACTTC. Translating gives CASSLEGQGIYEQYF.

This clonotype has only a few counts. The chain recombines TRBV7-8 with TRBJ1-6; D unclear. The CDR3 loop spans 19 amino acids. With 5 bases removed from V and 0 bases from J, the gap between germline ends came to 20 bases. Germline V gene lookup returns CDR1 SGHVS and CDR2 FQNEAQ. CDR3 protein: CASSPGLTPHSSYNSPLHF. The CDR3 DNA is TGTGCCAGCAGCCCAGGCCTCACTCCCCATAGCTCCTATAATTCACCCCTCCACTTT.

As for this clonotype: An end of the junction does not agree with germline; a read error may underlie this. The chain employs TRBV7-6 and TRBJ2-5; maybe TRBD1 (6 bases). Germline V gene data show CDR1 as SGHVS and CDR2 as FNYEAQ. CDR3 size: 15 residues. The CDR3 sequence is CASSLQGPGQETRYF. CDR3 nucleotides: TGTGCCAGCAGCCTCCAGGGGCCGGGGCAAGAGACCCGGTACTTC. Looking up the rest from reference TRBV7-6 and TRBJ2-5 gives the full variable domain: GAGVSQSPRYKVTKRGQDVALRCDPISGHVSLYWYRQALGQGPEFLTYFNYEAQQDKSGLPNDRFSAERPEGSISTLTIQRTEQRDSAMYRCASSLQGPGQETRYFGPGTRLLVL.

This clonotype was detected only a few times. The rearrangement uses TRBV14 and TRBJ2-2; D not resolved. The V gene's germline CDR1 is SGHDN and CDR2 FVKESK. This CDR3 contains 13 residues. Trimming removed 6 bases at V and 2 bases at J, with 7 bases between. The CDR3 coding sequence is TGTGCCAGCAGGGCGCTCAACACCGGGGAGCTGTTTTTT. This encodes CASRALNTGELFF.

This chain joins TRBV2 and TRBJ2-2; tentatively, D is TRBD2 (6 bases). CDR1 is SNHLY, CDR2 FYNNEI, per germline. CDR3 size: 17 residues. The ends were cut back, 2 bases at V and 0 bases at J, with 13 bases in the middle. Here the CDR3 reads CASSETELAANTGELFF. For the CDR3, the DNA is TGTGCCAGCAGTGAAACGGAACTAGCAGCGAACACCGGGGAGCTGTTTTTT.

This clonotype was counted ten times or more. The chain combines TRBV4-1 with TRBJ2-7; D gene ambiguous. The CDR3 loop spans 14 amino acids. Germline assignment: CDR1 MGHRA and CDR2 YSYEKL. Trimming took 0 bases from V and 2 from J, leaving 8 bases between them. The CDR3 reads CASSQDQSPYEQYF. CDR3 DNA: TGCGCCAGCAGCCAAGATCAGTCGCCCTACGAGCAGTACTTC.

The chain joins TRBV2 to TRBJ2-1; D possibly matches TRBD1 or TRBD2 (5 bases each). The CDR3 has 15 amino acids. Germline CDR1 and CDR2: SNHLY and FYNNEI. With 7 bases removed from V and 9 bases from J, the gap between germline ends came to 22 bases. As DNA, the CDR3 is TGTGCCAGCATCACGGGGCGGACCCCAAGTGGTGAGCAGTTCTTC. The encoded protein is CASITGRTPSGEQFF.

This clonotype came up a few times. The chain recombines TRBV15 with TRBJ2-7, with TRBD2 matching 7 bases. The V gene's germline CDR1 is LNHNV and CDR2 YYDKDF (reference sequence). The CDR3 runs to 14 residues. J was trimmed by 4 bases and V by 6 bases; bases with no gene match: 9. The CDR3 protein is CATSVGAGSYEQYF. The CDR3 DNA is TGTGCCACCAGTGTGGGAGCGGGGTCTTACGAGCAGTACTTC.

In its sample, this clonotype was seen many times. The J gene is TRBJ2-3, the V gene TRBV10-3, with 8 bases lining up with TRBD2. V shed 1 base and J 4 bases; nucleotides not matched to a gene: 16. The CDR3 is 19 residues long. Germline CDR1 and CDR2: ENHRY and SYGVKD. The DNA for the CDR3 is TGTGCCATCAGTGAGTTCCAAAACCCTTTAGAGCGGGAGCCAGATACGCAGTATTTT. As protein: CAISEFQNPLEREPDTQYF.

This clonotype has just a few counts. The chain couples TRBV7-8 to TRBJ2-1; 7 bases agree with TRBD2. CDR3 length: 14 residues. Germline CDR1 reads SGHVS; CDR2 reads FQNEAQ. V lost 4 bases and J lost 5; bases outside the gene matches: 5. The CDR3 region is CASSSRDYNNEQFF. CDR3 coding DNA: TGTGCCAGCAGCTCACGGGACTATAACAATGAGCAGTTCTTC.

This clonotype has more than one count but fewer than ten. This rearrangement joins TRBV5-6 to TRBJ2-7; 7 bases line up with TRBD1. The germline V gene encodes CDR1 SGHDT and CDR2 YYEEEE. This CDR3 region has 16 residues. V shed 4 bases and J 5 bases; nucleotides not matched to a gene: 15. Here the CDR3 reads CASSPISGTDLHEQYF. The CDR3 nucleotides are TGTGCCAGCAGCCCGATCTCCGGGACAGACCTCCACGAGCAGTACTTC.

This clonotype was observed a handful of times. This chain joins TRBV4-1 and TRBJ2-2; tentative D call: TRBD1 (6 bases). The CDR3 is 16 amino acids. Trimming took 1 base from V and 6 from J, leaving 15 bases between them. The germline CDR1 and CDR2 sequences are MGHRA and YSYEKL. CDR3 region: CASSQAGQGNAGELFF. CDR3 DNA: TGCGCCAGCAGCCAAGCGGGGCAGGGGAATGCCGGGGAGCTGTTTTTT.

This clonotype occurred a few times. The CDR3 coding sequence is TGTGCCAGCAGCCTAGAAGGGCTAGCGGCTGGCGAGCAGTACTTC. Translating gives CASSLEGLAAGEQYF. The chain links TRBV2 to TRBJ2-7, with 7 nucleotides matching TRBD2. The CDR3 is 15 amino acids. Germline V lookup: CDR1 SNHLY, CDR2 FYNNEI. The V segment lost 6 bases and the J segment 6 bases; nucleotides outside the gene matches: 14.

The chain has TRBV27 and TRBJ2-3, with D uncertain. There are 14 residues in the CDR3. Trimming removed 6 bases at V and 1 base at J, with 11 bases between. The germline gives CDR1 MNHEY, CDR2 SMNVEV (reference sequence). The CDR3 nucleotides read TGTGCCAGCAGCCTAACCCGGGGCACAGATACGCAGTATTTT. This sequence encodes CASSLTRGTDTQYF.

CDR3 region: CSARVSSGAIYEQFF. CDR3 sequence (DNA): TGCAGTGCTAGAGTATCTAGCGGGGCCATTTATGAGCAGTTCTTC. The chain combines TRBV20-1 with TRBJ2-1, with TRBD2 matching over 9 bases. J gave up 8 bases and V 1 base, and 9 bases lay outside the gene matches. The germline gives CDR1 DFQATT, CDR2 SNEGSKA (reference sequence). The CDR3 sequence is 15 residues long.

Worth noting for this clonotype: A much larger clone sits a single nucleotide away, making a read error possible. V is TRBV6-2 or TRBV6-3 and J is TRBJ2-5, with D perhaps matching TRBD1 (6 bases). Per the germline V gene, CDR1 is MNHEY and CDR2 is SVGEGT. This CDR3 comprises 14 residues. V lost 6 bases and J lost 4, with 15 bases in between. Here the CDR3 reads CASRTHREAETQYF. For the CDR3, the DNA is TGTGCCAGCAGAACGCACAGGGAAGCAGAGACCCAGTACTTC.